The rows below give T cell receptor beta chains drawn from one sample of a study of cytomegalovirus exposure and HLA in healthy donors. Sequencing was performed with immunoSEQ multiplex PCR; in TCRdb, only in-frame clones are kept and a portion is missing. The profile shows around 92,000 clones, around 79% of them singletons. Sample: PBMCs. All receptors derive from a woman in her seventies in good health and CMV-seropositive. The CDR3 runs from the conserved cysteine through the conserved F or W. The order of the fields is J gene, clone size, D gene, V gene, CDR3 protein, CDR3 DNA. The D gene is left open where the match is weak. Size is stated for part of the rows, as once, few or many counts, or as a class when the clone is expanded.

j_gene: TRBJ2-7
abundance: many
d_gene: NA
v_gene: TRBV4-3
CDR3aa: CASSQTGGYEQYF
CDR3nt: TGCGCCAGCAGCCAGACCGGGGGCTACGAGCAGTACTTC

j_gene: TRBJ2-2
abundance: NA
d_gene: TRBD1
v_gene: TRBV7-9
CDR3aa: CSSSSQGGAGELFF
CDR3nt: TGTTCCAGCAGCTCCCAAGGGGGCGCCGGGGAGCTGTTTTTT

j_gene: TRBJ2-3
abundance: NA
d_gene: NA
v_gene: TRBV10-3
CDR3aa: CAISEGGYADTQYF
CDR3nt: TGTGCCATCAGTGAAGGCGGGTACGCAGATACGCAGTATTTT

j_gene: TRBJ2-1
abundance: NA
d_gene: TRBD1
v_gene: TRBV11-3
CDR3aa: CASSSQGASYNEQFF
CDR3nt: TGTGCCAGCAGCTCGCAGGGGGCGTCCTACAATGAGCAGTTCTTC

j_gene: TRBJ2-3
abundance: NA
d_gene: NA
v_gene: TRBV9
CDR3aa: CASSVKGYTDTQYF
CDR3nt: TGTGCCAGCAGCGTTAAGGGGTACACAGATACGCAGTATTTT

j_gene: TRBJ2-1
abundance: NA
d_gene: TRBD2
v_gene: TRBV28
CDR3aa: CASSRLAGGLGGNEQFF
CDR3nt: TGTGCCAGCAGTCGCCTAGCGGGGGGGCTCGGGGGGAATGAGCAGTTCTTC

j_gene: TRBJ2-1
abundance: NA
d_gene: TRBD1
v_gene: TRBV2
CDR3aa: CASRDRGLEQFF
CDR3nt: TGTGCCAGCAGAGACAGGGGGCTTGAGCAGTTCTTC

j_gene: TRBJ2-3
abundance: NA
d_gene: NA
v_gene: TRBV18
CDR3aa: CASSPDRPSTDTQYF
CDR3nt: TGTGCCAGCTCACCCGACAGACCTAGCACAGATACGCAGTATTTT

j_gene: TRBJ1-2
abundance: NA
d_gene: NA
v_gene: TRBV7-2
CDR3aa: CASSLVGSRYGYTF
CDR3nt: TGTGCCAGCAGCTTAGTCGGGAGCCGCTATGGCTACACCTTC

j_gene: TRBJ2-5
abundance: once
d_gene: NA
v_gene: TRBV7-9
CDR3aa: CASSQQETQYF
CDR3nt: TGTGCCAGCAGCCAACAAGAGACCCAGTACTTC

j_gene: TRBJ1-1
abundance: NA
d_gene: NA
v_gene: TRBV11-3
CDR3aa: CASSLGEATEAFF
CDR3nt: TGTGCCAGCAGCTTAGGGGAGGCCACTGAAGCTTTCTTT

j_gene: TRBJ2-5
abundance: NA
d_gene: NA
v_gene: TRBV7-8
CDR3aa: CASSLVGGGPGETQYF
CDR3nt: TGTGCCAGCAGCTTAGTAGGGGGAGGGCCGGGTGAGACCCAGTACTTC

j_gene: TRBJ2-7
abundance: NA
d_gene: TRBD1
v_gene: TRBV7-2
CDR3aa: CASSLSWGRGYDEQYF
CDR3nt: TGTGCCAGCAGCTTAAGTTGGGGCAGGGGGTATGACGAGCAGTACTTC

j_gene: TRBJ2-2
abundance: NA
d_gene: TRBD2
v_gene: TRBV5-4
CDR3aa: CASSWNSGGVDTGELFF
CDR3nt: TGTGCCAGCAGCTGGAATAGCGGGGGGGTCGACACCGGGGAGCTGTTTTTT

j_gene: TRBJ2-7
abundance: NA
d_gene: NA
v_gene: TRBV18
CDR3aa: CASSPDRSSYEQYF
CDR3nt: TGTGCCAGCTCGCCCGACAGGTCCTCCTACGAGCAGTACTTC

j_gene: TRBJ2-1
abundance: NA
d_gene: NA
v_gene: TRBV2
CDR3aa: CASSVAGEGAKQFF
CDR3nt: TGTGCCAGCAGTGTAGCGGGTGAGGGGGCTAAGCAGTTCTTC

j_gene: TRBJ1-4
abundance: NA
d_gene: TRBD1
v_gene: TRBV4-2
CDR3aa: CASSQEHTGDNEKLFF
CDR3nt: TGTGCCAGCAGCCAAGAACACACAGGGGATAATGAAAAACTGTTTTTT

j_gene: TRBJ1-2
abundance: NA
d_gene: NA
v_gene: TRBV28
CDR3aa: CASRAGGNDYGYTF
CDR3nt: TGTGCCAGCCGAGCTGGGGGGAACGACTATGGCTACACCTTC

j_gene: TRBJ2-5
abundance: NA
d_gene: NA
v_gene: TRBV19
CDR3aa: CASSTWTDETQYF
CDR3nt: TGTGCCAGTAGTACATGGACAGACGAGACCCAGTACTTC

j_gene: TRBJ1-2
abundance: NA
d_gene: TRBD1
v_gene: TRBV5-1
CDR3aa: CASRGDRTTNYGYTF
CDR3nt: TGCGCCAGCAGAGGGGACAGGACTACTAACTATGGCTACACCTTC

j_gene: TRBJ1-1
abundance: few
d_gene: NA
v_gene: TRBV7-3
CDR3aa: CASSPQGIGTEAFF
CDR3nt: TGTGCCAGCAGCCCACAGGGCATAGGCACTGAAGCTTTCTTT

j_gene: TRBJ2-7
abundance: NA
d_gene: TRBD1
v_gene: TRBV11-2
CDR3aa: CASSLGQGPYEQYF
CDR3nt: TGTGCCAGCAGCTTGGGACAGGGGCCCTACGAGCAGTACTTC